These 10 T cell receptor beta chains were all obtained from the same sample, sequenced in a study of beta chain features in type 1 diabetes. General study results and limits: Across all four CD4+ subsets, people with type 1 diabetes showed modestly shorter TCRB CDR3s.

No cognate antigen is known for these TCRs. The authors reverse transcribed all of the isolated RNA, so sequencing captured expressed TCRB transcripts. Sequencing was performed with immunoSEQ multiplex PCR; in TCRdb, only in-frame clones are kept and a portion is missing. In the table there are 600,000 or so clones, around 12% of which are singletons. The specimen was naive CD4+ T cells from blood. These receptors originate from a man aged 30 to 45 with type 1 diabetes.

This clone was recorded a few times. The genes are TRBV28 and TRBJ1-6; D uncertain. Germline CDR1 MDHEN, CDR2 SYDVKM. Trimming removed 8 bases from V and 0 bases from J, with 5 bases in between. The CDR3 consists of 13 residues. CDR3 sequence: CASSSSYNSPLHF. CDR3 bases: TGTGCCAGCTCCAGCTCCTATAATTCACCCCTCCACTTT.

In its sample, this clone was seen a few times. The J gene is TRBJ2-5, the V gene TRBV28; D not certain. Germline CDR1 MDHEN, CDR2 SYDVKM. Trimming took off 7 bases at V and 7 bases at J, with 10 bases between the two ends. The CDR3 contains 11 residues. CDR3 nucleotides: TGTGCCAGCACCACCGAAGGGACCCAGTACTTC. It yields the protein CASTTEGTQYF.

In this sample, this clone turned up a few times. The identical CDR3 is also encoded by other nucleotide sequences in the sample. The CDR3 here is CASSLEGYNQPQHF. Written as DNA, the CDR3 is TGCGCCAGCAGCTTAGAGGGGTACAATCAGCCCCAGCATTTT. The chain recombines TRBV5-1 with TRBJ1-5; tentatively, D is TRBD1 (5 bases). The CDR3 has 14 residues. Germline CDR1 reads SGHRS; CDR2 reads YFSETQ. Trimming took 2 bases from V and 3 from J, leaving 9 bases between them.

This chain connects TRBV13 to TRBJ2-4; perhaps TRBD2 as D (6 bases). Germline V CDR1 and CDR2: PRHDT, FYEKMQ (reference sequence). The length of the CDR3 is 15 residues. The V end was cut by 2 bases, the J end by 6 bases, with 14 bases between. The chain's CDR3 is CASSLTLGTGNIQYF. The CDR3 bases are TGTGCCAGCAGCTTAACCTTAGGGACTGGAAACATTCAGTACTTC.

This clone appeared a few times. The genes are TRBV7-2 and TRBJ1-2; 7 bases are shared with TRBD1. CDR1 is SGHTA, CDR2 FQGNSA, per germline. The V and J ends lost 5 bases and 4 bases, in that order; junction bases with no gene match: 10. The CDR3 sequence is 15 residues long. The CDR3 region is CASSPYPAGGYGYTF. Written as DNA, the CDR3 is TGTGCCAGCAGCCCTTATCCGGCAGGGGGCTATGGCTACACCTTC.

This chain joins TRBV4-2 and TRBJ1-6; 9 bases fit TRBD1. The J segment lost 10 bases and the V segment lost 0 bases, leaving 4 bases of the junction unmatched. This CDR3 has 15 residues. Germline CDR1 and CDR2: LGHNA and YNFKEQ. DNA for the CDR3: TGTGCCAGCAGCCAAGAGGGACAGGGAGAGTCACCCCTCCACTTT. It encodes CASSQEGQGESPLHF.

The V and J genes are TRBV7-2 and TRBJ2-7, with D possibly being TRBD1 (6 bases). V shed 3 bases and J shed 5 bases, with 14 bases lying between them. The CDR3 extends over 14 amino acids. The germline gives CDR1 SGHTA, CDR2 FQGNSA. CDR3 amino acids: CASSFGQGIDEQYF. The CDR3 DNA reads as TGTGCCAGCAGCTTCGGTCAGGGGATCGACGAGCAGTACTTC. The full variable domain, completed using reference TRBV7-2 and TRBJ2-7, is GAGVSQSPSNKVTEKGKDVELRCDPISGHTALYWYRQSLGQGLEFLIYFQGNSAPDKSGLPSDRFSAERTGGSVSTLTIQRTQQEDSAVYLCASSFGQGIDEQYFGPGTRLTVT.

This clone was seen only a few times. V is TRBV28 and J is TRBJ1-6; 7 bases align to TRBD1. V lost 10 bases and J lost 8; bases outside the gene matches: 17. This CDR3 has 16 residues. Germline V lookup: CDR1 MDHEN, CDR2 SYDVKM. The CDR3 protein is CATMIRTGRYDSPLHF. The CDR3 nucleotides are TGTGCCACCATGATCCGGACAGGTCGTTATGATTCACCCCTCCACTTT. Full variable domain (remainder filled in from reference TRBV28 and TRBJ1-6): DVKVTQSSRYLVKRTGEKVFLECVQDMDHENMFWYRQDPGLGLRLIYFSYDVKMKEKGDIPEGYSVSREKKERFSLILESASTNQTSMYLCATMIRTGRYDSPLHFGNGTRLTVT.

There are a few counts of this clone. The chain carries TRBV6-5 and TRBJ2-1; TRBD1 might be the D (6 bases). V was cut by 0 bases and J by 5 bases, with 14 bases left in between. The V gene's germline CDR1 is MNHEY and CDR2 SVGAGI. The CDR3 is 16 amino acids. The CDR3 region has the DNA TGTGCCAGCAGTTACTCGATGAGTACAGGGAACAATGAGCAGTTCTTC. Amino acids: CASSYSMSTGNNEQFF.

J is TRBJ1-5 and V is TRBV28; D remains ambiguous. Germline lookup yields CDR1 MDHEN and CDR2 SYDVKM. The CDR3 runs 13 residues. V was pared by 7 bases and J by 7 bases, with 14 bases between. In nucleotides, the CDR3 is TGTGCCAGCACCAATCCCTTTGCGCAGCCCCAGCATTTT. The encoded protein is CASTNPFAQPQHF.